One sample yielded the 19 T cell receptor beta chains listed below, sequenced in a study of cytomegalovirus exposure and HLA in healthy donors. The PCR ran on 60 Vbeta and 13 Jbeta primers. The protocol was immunoSEQ multiplex PCR, while the TCRdb copy is restricted to in-frame clones and leaves out a portion. This sample has some 190,000 clones, with about four fifths found just once. The source material was PBMCs. The receptors derive from a man aged 35 to 55 in good health and CMV-seronegative.

V usage is TRBV11-3 and J usage is TRBJ2-3; maybe TRBD2 (7 bases). Germline V lookup: CDR1 SGHNT, CDR2 YENEEA. The CDR3 runs to 17 residues. The V end was cut by 5 bases, the J end by 4 bases, with 22 bases between. The CDR3 bases are TGTGCCAGCAGCCTCAGGGGAGGACTAGACTTGGCAGATACGCAGTATTTT. Its protein product is CASSLRGGLDLADTQYF.

The CDR3 region has the DNA TGTGCCAGCAGCTCATTTAGCGGGAAGGCTTACGAGCAGTACTTC. This gives the protein CASSSFSGKAYEQYF. The genes are TRBV7-9 and TRBJ2-7, with 8 positions matching TRBD2. With 4 bases clipped from V and 4 bases from J, the junction kept 9 bases outside the gene matches. The CDR3 is 15 amino acids. Germline-derived CDR1 and CDR2 are SEHNR and FQNEAQ (reference sequence).

The chain has TRBV5-4 and TRBJ2-7; TRBD2 aligns across 13 bases. The CDR3 has 14 amino acids. J lost 4 bases, V lost 4 bases, and 2 bases had no gene match. Germline V gives CDR1 SGHNT, CDR2 YYREEE (reference sequence). CDR3 in amino acids: CASSVLAGGYEQYF. In DNA, the CDR3 is TGTGCCAGCAGCGTACTAGCGGGAGGGTACGAGCAGTACTTC.

The CDR3 is CASSIVGGYEQYF. Here the CDR3 DNA reads TGTGCCAGTAGTATAGTCGGCGGCTACGAGCAGTACTTC. This chain connects TRBV19 to TRBJ2-7, with D unclear. The germline V and J ends were trimmed by 1 base and 3 bases, with 7 bases remaining between them. This CDR3 spans 13 amino acids. Germline V gives CDR1 LNHDA, CDR2 SQIVND (reference sequence).

The V and J genes are TRBV2 and TRBJ2-3; 12 bases align to TRBD2. CDR3 length: 15 residues. V trimming: 7 bases; J trimming: 4 bases; junction bases outside the gene matches: 6. Germline-derived CDR1 and CDR2 are SNHLY and FYNNEI. DNA for the CDR3: TGTGCCAGCACAAGGACTAGCGGGACCGCAGATACGCAGTATTTT. Amino acid sequence: CASTRTSGTADTQYF.

The rearrangement links TRBV4-3 to TRBJ2-2; D might be TRBD1 (5 bases). Trimming cost V 2 bases and J 3 bases, with 16 bases left between them. This CDR3 comprises 17 residues. Germline values: CDR1 LGHNA, CDR2 YSLEER. The CDR3 coding sequence is TGCGCCAGCAGCCAATCGTTCATATCAGGGTACACCGGGGAGCTGTTTTTT. As protein: CASSQSFISGYTGELFF.

This chain links TRBV9 with TRBJ1-2, with no clear D. This CDR3 contains 11 residues. Between the trimmed V and J ends, which lost 7 bases and 0 bases, there was a span of 4 bases. Germline CDR1 is SGDLS and CDR2 is YYNGEE. DNA of the CDR3: TGTGCCAGCTCGGCTAACTATGGCTACACCTTC. Amino acid sequence: CASSANYGYTF. Using reference TRBV9 and TRBJ1-2 for the parts outside the CDR3, the full variable domain is DSGVTQTPKHLITATGQRVTLRCSPRSGDLSVYWYQQSLDQGLQFLIQYYNGEERAKGNILERFSAQQFPDLHSELNLSSLELGDSALYFCASSANYGYTFGSGTRLTVV.

The rearrangement links TRBV5-1 to TRBJ2-7; tentative D call: TRBD2 (6 bases). CDR1 and CDR2 from the germline V gene are SGHRS and YFSETQ. The CDR3 loop spans 17 amino acids. V was trimmed by 4 bases and J by 4 bases, leaving 24 bases between them. CDR3 residues: CASSLDGRAGTTYEQYF. The CDR3 DNA reads TGCGCCAGCAGCCTCGACGGCCGGGCGGGAACCACGTACGAGCAGTACTTC.

The chain recombines TRBV18 with TRBJ2-1, with 8 bases lining up with TRBD2. V was pared by 3 bases and J by 5 bases, with 12 bases of the junction left unmatched. The germline V gene encodes CDR1 KGHSH and CDR2 LQKENI. This CDR3 comprises 17 residues. This CDR3 is CASSPRLTSGTDNEQFF. Written as DNA, the CDR3 is TGTGCCAGCTCACCTCGTTTAACTAGCGGAACAGACAATGAGCAGTTCTTC.

This chain connects TRBV29-1 to TRBJ1-5; D remains ambiguous. V lost 4 bases, J lost 4 bases, and 8 bases lay in between. Germline V gene sequence: CDR1 SQVTM, CDR2 ANQGSEA. CDR3 length equals 12 residues. CDR3 nucleotide sequence: TGCAGCGTTGGCGACAATAATCAGCCCCAGCATTTT. Encoded protein: CSVGDNNQPQHF.

In its sample, this clone was seen once. The gene calls are TRBV7-2 and TRBJ1-2; D is possibly TRBD1 (5 bases). V was trimmed by 5 bases and J by 7 bases, leaving 17 bases between them. The germline V gene has CDR1 SGHTA and CDR2 FQGNSA. The CDR3 extends over 14 amino acids. The CDR3, as DNA: TGTGCCAGCAGCCCTACCGACAGATTGGGTGGCTACACCTTC. It codes for CASSPTDRLGGYTF.

This chain joins TRBV30 and TRBJ2-3, with 12 nucleotides matching TRBD2. The CDR3 totals 15 residues. V lost 1 base to trimming and J lost 7 bases; unmatched junction nucleotides: 6. CDR1 is GTSNPN, CDR2 SVGIG, per germline (reference sequence). CDR3 nucleotides: TGTGCCTGGAGTGGTAAGGGACTAGCGGGCTATACGCAGTATTTT. Amino acids: CAWSGKGLAGYTQYF.

The rearrangement uses TRBV15 and TRBJ2-5; possible D gene TRBD1, 6 bases. Germline V gene lookup returns CDR1 LNHNV and CDR2 YYDKDF (reference sequence). The CDR3 loop spans 13 amino acids. Trimming shortened V by 5 bases and J by 5 bases, and 12 bases separated the two germline ends. The CDR3 DNA is TGTGCCACCAGCCGGGACACCCTGGAGACCCAGTACTTC. The encoded protein is CATSRDTLETQYF.

This clone was counted only a few times. The chain recombines TRBV5-6 with TRBJ2-2; maybe TRBD2 (5 bases). Germline CDR1 is SGHDT and CDR2 is YYEEEE. The CDR3 is 16 residues long. Trimming shortened V by 5 bases and J by 2 bases, and 16 bases separated the two germline ends. The CDR3 spells CASRTTGSGNTGELFF. CDR3 DNA: TGTGCCAGCAGGACGACGGGGAGCGGAAACACCGGGGAGCTGTTTTTT.

This sequence joins TRBV7-2 and TRBJ1-3; D possibly corresponds to TRBD1 (5 bases). Germline V CDR1 and CDR2: SGHTA, FQGNSA. The V gene lost 2 bases and the J gene lost 2 bases, with 7 bases spanning the gap. This CDR3 is built from 14 residues. CDR3 bases: TGTGCCAGCAGCTTATTAGGGGCTGGAAACACCATATATTTT. As protein: CASSLLGAGNTIYF.

The chain couples TRBV28 to TRBJ2-7; TRBD1 matches at 9 bases. The germline V gene has CDR1 MDHEN and CDR2 SYDVKM. The CDR3 spans 16 residues. V lost 5 bases, J lost 6 bases, and 14 bases stayed unmatched. The CDR3 reads CASSLTGTGLFGEQYF. The CDR3 DNA reads as TGTGCCAGCAGTCTCACCGGGACAGGGCTTTTCGGCGAGCAGTACTTC.

The chain recombines TRBV14 with TRBJ2-7, with a weak D call TRBD1 (6 bases). CDR3 length: 17 amino acids. The germline V gene encodes CDR1 SGHDN and CDR2 FVKESK. V gave up 1 base and J gave up 0 bases, with 16 bases separating them. The CDR3 reads CASSQGASQGFSYEQYF. CDR3 sequence (DNA): TGTGCCAGCAGCCAAGGGGCGTCACAGGGATTCTCCTACGAGCAGTACTTC.

The J gene is TRBJ2-1, the V gene TRBV19; D not certain. The V end lost 0 bases, the J end lost 1 base, and 7 bases lay between the germline ends. Germline-derived CDR1 and CDR2 are LNHDA and SQIVND (reference sequence). This CDR3 has 15 residues. CDR3: CASSIDSTSYNEQFF. The CDR3 DNA sequence: TGTGCCAGTAGTATAGATTCTACTTCCTACAATGAGCAGTTCTTC.

J is TRBJ2-2 and V is TRBV4-3; D is possibly TRBD2 (7 bases). This CDR3 is 17 amino acids long. V gave up 4 bases and J gave up 6 bases, with 21 bases separating them. In germline, CDR1 is LGHNA, CDR2 YSLEER. The CDR3 DNA is TGCGCCAGCAGCCCCACAAGGGGGGGCGATACATCCGGGGAGCTGTTTTTT. Amino acid sequence: CASSPTRGGDTSGELFF.